The source of this T cell receptor (beta chain) is a study of tissue T cells after allogeneic stem cell transplantation (dated by TCRdb to 2021 to 2024). Context from the whole study: Using research autopsies of patients with and without GVHD, plus mouse models of GVHD, the study profiled TCR beta repertoires across many tissues. The human arm was conducted as a prospective observational study, and neither blinding nor randomization was performed. General study outcomes and caveats: The study did not establish which tissue TCRs were alloreactive or antigen-specific, and some clones may have been host cells that persisted. Not many T cell clones showed up in more than one patient, yet clustering based on motifs uncovered repertoire signatures that were shared across patients in a tissue-specific way. In both patients and mice, T cells from blood and spleen picked up only a limited part of the TCR repertoire that was detected in tissues. Sampling depth was acknowledged as a limitation, and the patient cohort was both small and clinically heterogeneous. Within patients, how anatomically similar tissues were was a major factor shaping TCR repertoire composition, regardless of disease or transplant status.

Library generation was performed with the immunoSEQ multiplex PCR assay. Adaptive Biotechnologies performed the TCRbeta CDR3 sequencing at survey depth and reported CDR3 sequences, V/J genes, productive frequency and template counts. TCR beta CDR3 regions were amplified from genomic DNA rather than RNA. In the authors' own workflow: Jensen-Shannon divergence served to quantify pairwise repertoire overlap between tissues, with 0 meaning identical and 1 meaning complete divergence. Tissues were grouped by single-linkage agglomerative hierarchical clustering of pairwise JSD values, and the clustering results were shown as dendrograms. GLIPH2 was applied to all patient samples using simulation_depth 1000, kmer_min_depth 3, and cdr3_length_cutoff 8, and only groups with more than two unique CDR3s were retained. A standardized tissue-overlap score was calculated by extrapolating Jaccard GLIPH-group overlap across patients to a standard repertoire size of 1000 clones. Associations of diversity with clinical or experimental variables used linear mixed-effect models with tissue fixed effects and individual random effects. As stored in TCRdb, this immuneACCESS dataset retains in-frame rearrangements with V and J assigned. A fraction of the clones does not appear; measured against another copy, unresolved V genes explain less than half of the discrepancy, and the remainder lacks a known reason. That table is the source of V, J and clone size, and D and trimming were worked out from the DNA. The sample has over 45,000 clones on record, approximately 73% of them singletons. The ten largest account for around 0.5% of the sample.

The CDR3 sequence holds 12 residues, the cysteine and phenylalanine included. Shown are 33 bases from within the CDR3, in frame from base 1. CDR1 and CDR2 are drawn from the germline V gene (reference sequence): LGHDT, YNNKQL. V is shortened by 4 bases, J by 1 base, and the region joining them spans 3 bases. Notes on this clone: No cognate antigen has been identified for it. This is a mouse receptor, so gene names and germline sequences are those of the mouse. The read ends 1 residue shy of where the CDR3 ends; the end is completed using the germline J gene.

The V and J genes are TRBV4 and TRBJ2-5; too little of a D gene remains to name it. The sample taken for sequencing was sorted cells pooled from one or two spleens. This receptor was taken from a pool of C57BL/6 mice in good health. The covered CDR3 bases are TGTGCCAGCAGCTTGGACCAAGACACCCAGTAC. Its protein product is CASSLDQDTQY. The full CDR3 sequence reads CASSLDQDTQYF.